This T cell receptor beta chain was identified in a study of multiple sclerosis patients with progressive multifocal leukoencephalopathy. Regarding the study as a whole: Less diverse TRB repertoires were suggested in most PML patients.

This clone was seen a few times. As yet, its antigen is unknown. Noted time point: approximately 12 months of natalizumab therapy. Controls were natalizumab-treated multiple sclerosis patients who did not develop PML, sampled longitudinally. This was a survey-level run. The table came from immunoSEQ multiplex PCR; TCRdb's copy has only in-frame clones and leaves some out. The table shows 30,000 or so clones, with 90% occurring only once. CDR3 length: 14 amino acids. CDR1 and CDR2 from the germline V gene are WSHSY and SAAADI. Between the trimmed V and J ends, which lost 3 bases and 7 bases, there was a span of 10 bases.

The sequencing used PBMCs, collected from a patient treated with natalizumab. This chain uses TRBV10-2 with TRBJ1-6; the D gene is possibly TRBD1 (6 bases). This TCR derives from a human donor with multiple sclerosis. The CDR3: CASSDYRENSPLHF. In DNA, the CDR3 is TGCGCCAGCAGTGACTACAGGGAAAATTCACCCCTCCACTTT.